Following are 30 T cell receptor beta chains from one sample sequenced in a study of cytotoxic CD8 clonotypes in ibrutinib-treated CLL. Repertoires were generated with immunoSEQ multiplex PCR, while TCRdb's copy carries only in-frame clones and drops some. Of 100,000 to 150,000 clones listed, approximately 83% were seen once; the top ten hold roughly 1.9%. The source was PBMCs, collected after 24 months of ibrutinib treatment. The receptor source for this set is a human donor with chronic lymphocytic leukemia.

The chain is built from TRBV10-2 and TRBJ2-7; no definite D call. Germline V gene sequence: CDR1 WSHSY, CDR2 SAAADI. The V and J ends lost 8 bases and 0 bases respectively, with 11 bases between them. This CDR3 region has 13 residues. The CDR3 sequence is CASFETSSYEQYF. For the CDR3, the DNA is TGCGCCAGCTTCGAGACGAGCTCCTACGAGCAGTACTTC.

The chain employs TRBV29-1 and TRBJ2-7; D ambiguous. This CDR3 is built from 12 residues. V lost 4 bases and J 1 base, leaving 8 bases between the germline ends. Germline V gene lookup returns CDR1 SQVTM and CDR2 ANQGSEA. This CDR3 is CSVGRASYEQYF. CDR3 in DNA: TGCAGCGTTGGTCGGGCGTCCTACGAGCAGTACTTC.

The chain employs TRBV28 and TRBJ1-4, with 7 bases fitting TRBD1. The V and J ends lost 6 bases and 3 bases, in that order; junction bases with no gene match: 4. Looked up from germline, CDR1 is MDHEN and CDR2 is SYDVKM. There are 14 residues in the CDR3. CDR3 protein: CASREGAANEKLFF. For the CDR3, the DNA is TGTGCCAGCAGAGAGGGGGCTGCTAATGAAAAACTGTTTTTT.

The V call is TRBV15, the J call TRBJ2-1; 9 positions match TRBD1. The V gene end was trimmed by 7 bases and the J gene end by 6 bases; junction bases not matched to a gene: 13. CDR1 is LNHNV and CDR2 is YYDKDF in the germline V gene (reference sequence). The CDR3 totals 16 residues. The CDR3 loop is CATTPNRDRVSNEQFF. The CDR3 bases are TGTGCCACCACCCCCAACCGGGACAGGGTGTCCAATGAGCAGTTCTTC.

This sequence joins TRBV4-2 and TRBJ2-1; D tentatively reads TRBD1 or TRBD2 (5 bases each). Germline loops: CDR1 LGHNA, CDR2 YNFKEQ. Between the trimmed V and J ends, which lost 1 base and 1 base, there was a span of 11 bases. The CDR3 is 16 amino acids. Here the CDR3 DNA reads TGTGCCAGCAGCCAAGCCGTGGGGGTGTCCTACAATGAGCAGTTCTTC. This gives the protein CASSQAVGVSYNEQFF.

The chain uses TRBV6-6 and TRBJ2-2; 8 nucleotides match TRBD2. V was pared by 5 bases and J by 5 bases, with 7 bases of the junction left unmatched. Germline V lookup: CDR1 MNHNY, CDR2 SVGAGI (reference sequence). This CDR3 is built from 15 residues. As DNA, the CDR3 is TGTGCCAGCAGTGATACTAGCGGTCGGACCGGGGAGCTGTTTTTT. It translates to CASSDTSGRTGELFF.

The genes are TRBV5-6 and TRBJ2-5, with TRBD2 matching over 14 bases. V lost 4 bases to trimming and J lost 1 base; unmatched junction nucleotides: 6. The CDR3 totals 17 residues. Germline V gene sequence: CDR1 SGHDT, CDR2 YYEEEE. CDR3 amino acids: CASSRRTSGGTQETQYF. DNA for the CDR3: TGTGCCAGCAGCCGTCGGACTAGCGGGGGGACCCAAGAGACCCAGTACTTC.

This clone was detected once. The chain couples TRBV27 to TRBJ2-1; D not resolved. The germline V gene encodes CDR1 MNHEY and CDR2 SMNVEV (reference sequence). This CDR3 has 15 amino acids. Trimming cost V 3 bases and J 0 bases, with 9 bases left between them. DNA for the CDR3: TGTGCCAGCAGTTTTATCCCCAACTCCTACAATGAGCAGTTCTTC. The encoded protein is CASSFIPNSYNEQFF.

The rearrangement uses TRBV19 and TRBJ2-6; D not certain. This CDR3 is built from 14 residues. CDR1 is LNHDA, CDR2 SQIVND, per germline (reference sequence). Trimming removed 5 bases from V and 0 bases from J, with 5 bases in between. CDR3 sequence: CASSVSSGANVLTF. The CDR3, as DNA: TGTGCCAGTAGTGTTTCCTCTGGGGCCAACGTCCTGACTTTC.

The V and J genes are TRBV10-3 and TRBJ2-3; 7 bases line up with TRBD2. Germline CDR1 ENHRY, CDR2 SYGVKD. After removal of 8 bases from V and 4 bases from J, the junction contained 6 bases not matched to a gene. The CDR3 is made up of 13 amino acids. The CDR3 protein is CAIGGGSPDTQYF. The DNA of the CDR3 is TGTGCCATCGGCGGCGGGAGTCCAGATACGCAGTATTTT.

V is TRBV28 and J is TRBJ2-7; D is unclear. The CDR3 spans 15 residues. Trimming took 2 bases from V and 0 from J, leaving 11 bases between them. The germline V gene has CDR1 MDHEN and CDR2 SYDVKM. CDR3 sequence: CASSLTATGSYEQYF. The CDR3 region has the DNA TGTGCCAGCAGTTTAACGGCTACGGGCTCCTACGAGCAGTACTTC.

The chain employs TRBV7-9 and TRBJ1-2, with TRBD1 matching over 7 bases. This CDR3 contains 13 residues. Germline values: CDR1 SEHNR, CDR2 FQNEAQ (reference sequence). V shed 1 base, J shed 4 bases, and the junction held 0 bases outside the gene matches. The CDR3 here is CASSLGDSYGYTF. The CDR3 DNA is TGTGCCAGCAGCTTAGGGGACAGCTATGGCTACACCTTC.

Here the CDR3 DNA reads TGTGCCAGCAGTCCTCCGGGGGGCGACTACACCTTC. Translated, it gives CASSPPGGDYTF. This sequence joins TRBV6-6 and TRBJ1-2; TRBD1 might be the D (6 bases). V shed 5 bases and J shed 10 bases, with 14 bases lying between them. Germline lookup yields CDR1 MNHNY and CDR2 SVGAGI (reference sequence). The CDR3 contains 12 residues.

The CDR3 sequence: CASSAGLAGGPFEQYF. The CDR3 DNA is TGTGCCAGCAGCGCCGGACTAGCGGGAGGGCCCTTCGAGCAGTACTTC. The genes are TRBV7-8 and TRBJ2-7, with 15 bases aligning to TRBD2. Unmatched junction bases numbered 8, after V lost 5 bases and J lost 6 bases. Per the germline V gene, CDR1 is SGHVS and CDR2 is FQNEAQ. The CDR3 totals 16 residues. Together with reference TRBV7-8 and TRBJ2-7, the CDR3 gives the full variable domain: GAGVSQSPRYKVAKRGQDVALRCDPISGHVSLFWYQQALGQGPEFLTYFQNEAQLDKSGLPSDRFFAERPEGSVSTLKIQRTQQEDSAVYLCASSAGLAGGPFEQYFGPGTRLTVT.

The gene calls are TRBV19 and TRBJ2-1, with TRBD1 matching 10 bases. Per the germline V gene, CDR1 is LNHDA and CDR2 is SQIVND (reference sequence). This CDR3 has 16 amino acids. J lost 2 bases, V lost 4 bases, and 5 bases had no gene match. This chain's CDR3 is CASSTRTGGTYNEQFF. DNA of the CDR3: TGTGCCAGTAGTACCCGGACAGGGGGTACCTACAATGAGCAGTTCTTC. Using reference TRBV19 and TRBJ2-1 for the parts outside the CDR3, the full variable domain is DGGITQSPKYLFRKEGQNVTLSCEQNLNHDAMYWYRQDPGQGLRLIYYSQIVNDFQKGDIAEGYSVSREKKESFPLTVTSAQKNPTAFYLCASSTRTGGTYNEQFFGPGTRLTVL.

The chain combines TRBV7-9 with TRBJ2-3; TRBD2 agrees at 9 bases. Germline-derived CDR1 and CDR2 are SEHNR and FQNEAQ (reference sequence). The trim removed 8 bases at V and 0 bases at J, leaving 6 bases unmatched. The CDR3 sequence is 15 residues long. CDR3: CASGDSGRSTDTQYF. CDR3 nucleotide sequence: TGTGCCAGCGGGGATAGCGGGAGAAGCACAGATACGCAGTATTTT.

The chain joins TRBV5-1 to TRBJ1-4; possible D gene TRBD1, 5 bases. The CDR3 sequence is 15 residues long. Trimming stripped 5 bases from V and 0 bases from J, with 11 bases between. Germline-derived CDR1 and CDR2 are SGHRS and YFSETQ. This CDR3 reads CASSRQSATNEKLFF. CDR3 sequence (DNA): TGCGCCAGCAGTCGACAGTCTGCAACTAATGAAAAACTGTTTTTT.

CDR3 in DNA: TGTGCCAGCAGTGTGGAGCAGGGTAGCTCCTACGAGCAGTACTTC. Protein sequence: CASSVEQGSSYEQYF. The V call is TRBV6-1, the J call TRBJ2-7, with D possibly being TRBD1 (5 bases). Trimming cost V 4 bases and J 0 bases, with 13 bases left between them. The length of the CDR3 is 15 residues. CDR1 and CDR2 (germline): MNHNS, SASEGT.

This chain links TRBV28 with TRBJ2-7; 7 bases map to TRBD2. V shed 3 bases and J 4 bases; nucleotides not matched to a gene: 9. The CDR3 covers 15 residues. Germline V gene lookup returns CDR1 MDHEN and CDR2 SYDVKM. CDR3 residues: CASSFRSSGLYEQYF. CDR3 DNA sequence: TGTGCCAGCAGTTTTCGGTCTAGCGGCCTTTACGAGCAGTACTTC.

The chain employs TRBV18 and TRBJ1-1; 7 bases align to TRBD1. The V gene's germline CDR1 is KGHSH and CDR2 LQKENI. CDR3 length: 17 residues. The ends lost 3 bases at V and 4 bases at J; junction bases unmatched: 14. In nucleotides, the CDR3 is TGTGCCAGCTCACCCGGAACAGGGGTGGTTGGTAGCACTGAAGCTTTCTTT. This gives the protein CASSPGTGVVGSTEAFF.

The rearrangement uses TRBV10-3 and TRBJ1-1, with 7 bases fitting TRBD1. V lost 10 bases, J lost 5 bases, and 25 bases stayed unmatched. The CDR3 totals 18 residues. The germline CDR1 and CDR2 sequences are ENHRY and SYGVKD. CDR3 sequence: CATKPWLTGFLGRTEAFF. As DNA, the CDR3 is TGTGCCACAAAACCTTGGTTGACAGGGTTTTTGGGGCGGACTGAAGCTTTCTTT.

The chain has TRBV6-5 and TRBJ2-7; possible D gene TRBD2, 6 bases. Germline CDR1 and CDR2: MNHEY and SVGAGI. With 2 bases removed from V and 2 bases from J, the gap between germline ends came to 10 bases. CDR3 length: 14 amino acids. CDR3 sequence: CASSYETGAYEQYF. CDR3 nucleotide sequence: TGTGCCAGCAGTTACGAAACGGGAGCCTACGAGCAGTACTTC.

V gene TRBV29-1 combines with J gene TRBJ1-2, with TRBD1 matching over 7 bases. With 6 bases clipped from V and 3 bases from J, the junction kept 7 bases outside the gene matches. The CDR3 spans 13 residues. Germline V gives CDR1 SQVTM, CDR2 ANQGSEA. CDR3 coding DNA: TGCAGCGTGGCAGGGGGTGCGGACTATGGCTACACCTTC. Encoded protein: CSVAGGADYGYTF. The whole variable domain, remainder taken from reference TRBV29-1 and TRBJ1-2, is SAVISQKPSRDICQRGTSLTIQCQVDSQVTMMFWYRQQPGQSLTLIATANQGSEATYESGFVIDKFPISRPNLTFSTLTVSNMSPEDSSIYLCSVAGGADYGYTFGSGTRLTVV.

CDR3 residues: CASSSDRGSYGYTF. The CDR3 DNA reads TGTGCCAGCAGCTCGGACAGGGGAAGCTATGGCTACACCTTC. The chain combines TRBV28 with TRBJ1-2; 9 bases align to TRBD1. This CDR3 contains 14 residues. J gave up 4 bases and V 6 bases, and 6 bases lay outside the gene matches. Per germline, CDR1 MDHEN and CDR2 SYDVKM.

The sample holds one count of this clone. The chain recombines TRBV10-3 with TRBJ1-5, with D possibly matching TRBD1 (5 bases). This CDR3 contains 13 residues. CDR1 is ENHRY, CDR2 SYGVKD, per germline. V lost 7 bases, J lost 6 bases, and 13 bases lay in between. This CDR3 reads CAITEGRGQPQHF. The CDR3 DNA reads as TGTGCCATCACCGAAGGAAGGGGTCAGCCCCAGCATTTT.

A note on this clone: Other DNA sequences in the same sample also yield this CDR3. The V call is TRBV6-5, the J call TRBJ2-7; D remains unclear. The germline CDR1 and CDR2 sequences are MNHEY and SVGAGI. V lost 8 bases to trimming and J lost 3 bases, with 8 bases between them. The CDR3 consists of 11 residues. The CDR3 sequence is CASSAGYEQYF. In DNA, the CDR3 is TGTGCCAGCTCAGCCGGCTACGAGCAGTACTTC.

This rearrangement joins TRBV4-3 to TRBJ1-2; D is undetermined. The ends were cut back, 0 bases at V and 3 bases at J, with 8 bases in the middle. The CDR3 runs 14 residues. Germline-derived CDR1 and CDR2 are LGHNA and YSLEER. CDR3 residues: CASSQDQNYYGYTF. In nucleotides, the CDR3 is TGCGCCAGCAGCCAAGATCAGAACTACTATGGCTACACCTTC.

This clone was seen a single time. The CDR3 spells CAISAFDLPESGNTIYF. CDR3 DNA sequence: TGTGCCATCAGTGCGTTTGATTTGCCGGAGTCTGGAAACACCATATATTTT. The J gene is TRBJ1-3, the V gene TRBV10-3; D is undetermined. This CDR3 is 17 amino acids long. CDR1 is ENHRY, CDR2 SYGVKD, per germline. V lost 4 bases to trimming and J lost 1 base, with 17 bases between them.

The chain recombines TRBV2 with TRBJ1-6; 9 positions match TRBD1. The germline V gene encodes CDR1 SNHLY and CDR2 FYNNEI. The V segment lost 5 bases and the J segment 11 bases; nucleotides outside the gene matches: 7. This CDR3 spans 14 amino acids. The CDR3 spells CASSLTGGATPLHF. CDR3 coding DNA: TGTGCCAGCAGTTTAACAGGGGGCGCGACACCCCTCCACTTT.

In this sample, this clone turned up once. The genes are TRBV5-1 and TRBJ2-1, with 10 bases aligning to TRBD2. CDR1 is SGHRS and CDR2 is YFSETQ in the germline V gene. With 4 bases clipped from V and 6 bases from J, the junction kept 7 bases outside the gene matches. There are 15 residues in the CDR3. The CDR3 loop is CASSDVAGGLNEQFF. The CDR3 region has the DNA TGCGCCAGCAGCGATGTAGCGGGAGGTCTCAATGAGCAGTTCTTC.